This T cell receptor beta chain was sequenced for a study of cytomegalovirus exposure and HLA in healthy donors. From germline, CDR1 is SGHVS and CDR2 FQNEAQ. The V gene end was trimmed by 5 bases and the J gene end by 2 bases; junction bases not matched to a gene: 12. This CDR3 has 17 amino acids. The primer mix had 60 Vbeta and 13 Jbeta primers. Produced via immunoSEQ multiplex PCR; TCRdb's table is partial and in-frame only. The repertoire holds fewer than 150,000 clones, with 73% as singletons. Findings of the study overall: Among TCR sequences, most were rare, though some public TCRs appeared in many donors. Most CMV-associated TCR beta chains were later found to appear HLA-restricted. In terms of immune exposure information, only CMV serostatus was available. Common viral pathogens seemed, in a later analysis, to connect with several of the most significant clusters.

This clone has more than one count but fewer than ten. Its antigen remains unknown. Source material: PBMCs. The clonotype was recovered from a human donor in good health. The V and J genes are TRBV7-8 and TRBJ1-5; 7 nucleotides line up with TRBD1. The CDR3 reads CASSIGQDWIGNQPQHF. DNA for the CDR3: TGTGCCAGCAGCATCGGACAGGACTGGATTGGCAATCAGCCCCAGCATTTT. The complete variable domain, with remaining parts taken from reference TRBV7-8 and TRBJ1-5, reads GAGVSQSPRYKVAKRGQDVALRCDPISGHVSLFWYQQALGQGPEFLTYFQNEAQLDKSGLPSDRFFAERPEGSVSTLKIQRTQQEDSAVYLCASSIGQDWIGNQPQHFGDGTRLSIL.